The 28 T cell receptor beta chains below all came from one sample that was sequenced in a study of a mutant IDH1 vaccine in newly diagnosed glioma. Clones were read by immunoSEQ multiplex PCR, and TCRdb kept only the in-frame ones, dropping some. The top ten hold roughly 4% of the sample, which has tens of thousands of clones, 91% seen once. Their recognized antigens are unknown. Time point denoted: week 23, last vaccination. What each vaccine dose contained was 300 ug of mutant IDH1 20-mer peptide, accompanied by topical imiquimod. The sample in question was PBMCs, obtained from a glioma patient whose treatment included an IDH1 peptide vaccine. The source is a man aged 50 or older with glioma.

V gene TRBV27 combines with J gene TRBJ2-1; 12 nucleotides match TRBD2. V lost 7 bases to trimming and J lost 1 base; unmatched junction nucleotides: 5. Germline V lookup: CDR1 MNHEY, CDR2 SMNVEV (reference sequence). There are 16 residues in the CDR3. The CDR3 DNA reads TGTGCCAGCAAGGCTAGCGGGAGGGCATCCTACAATGAGCAGTTCTTC. Amino acid sequence: CASKASGRASYNEQFF.

This chain connects TRBV4-2 to TRBJ2-1, with a possible D match to TRBD2 (6 bases). Trimming pared 0 bases from V and 9 bases from J, leaving 15 bases between. Germline-derived CDR1 and CDR2 are LGHNA and YNFKEQ. The CDR3 sequence is 15 residues long. CDR3 sequence reads: CASSQDTGSNGEQFF. The CDR3 coding sequence is TGTGCCAGCAGCCAAGATACCGGGAGCAACGGTGAGCAGTTCTTC.

The rearrangement uses TRBV7-2 and TRBJ1-1; 9 positions agree with TRBD1. The CDR3 contains 15 residues. Germline CDR1 SGHTA, CDR2 FQGNSA. Trimming at V came to 3 bases and at J to 3 bases, leaving 5 bases not matched to a gene. DNA for the CDR3: TGTGCCAGCAGCTTCGAGACAGGGGGTTACACTGAAGCTTTCTTT. Residues: CASSFETGGYTEAFF.

The chain is built from TRBV19 and TRBJ1-3; a weak D match, TRBD1 (5 bases). In germline, CDR1 is LNHDA, CDR2 SQIVND (reference sequence). V was trimmed by 6 bases and J by 0 bases, leaving 9 bases between them. The CDR3 is 14 residues long. The CDR3: CASRTAFSGNTIYF. The CDR3 region has the DNA TGTGCCAGTAGGACAGCCTTCTCTGGAAACACCATATATTTT. The whole variable domain, filled in from reference TRBV19 and TRBJ1-3, reads DGGITQSPKYLFRKEGQNVTLSCEQNLNHDAMYWYRQDPGQGLRLIYYSQIVNDFQKGDIAEGYSVSREKKESFPLTVTSAQKNPTAFYLCASRTAFSGNTIYFGEGSWLTVV.

V gene TRBV19 combines with J gene TRBJ1-1, with 9 positions matching TRBD1. V lost 3 bases and J lost 4; bases outside the gene matches: 6. CDR3 length equals 15 residues. CDR1 is LNHDA and CDR2 is SQIVND in the germline V gene (reference sequence). The CDR3 DNA reads as TGTGCCAGTAGTATTTTGGGACAGGGAAGCACTGAAGCTTTCTTT. Translated, it gives CASSILGQGSTEAFF.

The rearrangement joins TRBV28 to TRBJ1-5; D may be TRBD1 (5 bases). Between the trimmed V and J ends, which lost 2 bases and 11 bases, there was a span of 22 bases. Germline V gene sequence: CDR1 MDHEN, CDR2 SYDVKM. The CDR3 is 16 amino acids. CDR3 protein: CASSLPDNYGDRAQHF. CDR3 nucleotide sequence: TGTGCCAGCAGTTTACCAGATAACTATGGGGACCGGGCCCAGCATTTT.

CDR3 DNA: TGTGCCAGCAGTTATGGACAGGGGAGCTCCTACGAGCAGTACTTC. Its translation: CASSYGQGSSYEQYF. The V call is TRBV7-3, the J call TRBJ2-7; the match to TRBD1 covers 9 bases. CDR1 and CDR2 (germline): SGHTA, FQGTGA. The J segment lost 0 bases and the V segment lost 6 bases, leaving 6 bases of the junction unmatched. The CDR3 is 15 amino acids.

The chain recombines TRBV6-5 with TRBJ2-1; 12 bases match TRBD2. Germline V gene lookup returns CDR1 MNHEY and CDR2 SVGAGI. The V and J ends lost 5 bases and 4 bases, in that order; junction bases with no gene match: 3. The CDR3 loop spans 15 amino acids. CDR3 amino acids: CASSQGLAGYNEQFF. CDR3 in DNA: TGTGCCAGCAGTCAGGGACTAGCGGGTTACAATGAGCAGTTCTTC.

The chain combines TRBV7-6 with TRBJ1-3, with 8 bases matching TRBD1. The CDR3 extends over 16 amino acids. The germline V gene has CDR1 SGHVS and CDR2 FNYEAQ. The V and J ends lost 1 base and 5 bases, in that order; junction bases with no gene match: 7. The CDR3 protein is CASSLEAGGDRNTIYF. The CDR3 DNA reads TGTGCCAGCAGCTTAGAGGCAGGGGGCGATCGAAACACCATATATTTT.

The chain joins TRBV6-5 to TRBJ2-5; TRBD2 is a possible D gene (5 bases). The germline CDR1 and CDR2 sequences are MNHEY and SVGAGI. V lost 4 bases to trimming and J lost 1 base, with 16 bases between them. CDR3 size: 16 residues. The CDR3 region is CASSWRPRTPQETQYF. The CDR3, as DNA: TGTGCCAGCAGTTGGCGCCCGCGGACTCCCCAAGAGACCCAGTACTTC.

The chain recombines TRBV6-1 with TRBJ2-1; D may be TRBD2 (5 bases). This CDR3 has 15 amino acids. Germline loops: CDR1 MNHNS, CDR2 SASEGT. The V gene lost 3 bases and the J gene lost 4 bases, with 13 bases spanning the gap. The DNA of the CDR3 is TGTGCCAGCAGTGATCGGGGAGTCAGGTACAATGAGCAGTTCTTC. It yields the protein CASSDRGVRYNEQFF.

J is TRBJ2-1 and V is TRBV10-1, with D perhaps being TRBD1 or TRBD2 (5 bases each). CDR1 is WNHNN and CDR2 is SYGVQD in the germline V gene (reference sequence). The V and J ends lost 4 bases and 8 bases respectively, with 9 bases between them. This CDR3 is built from 12 residues. Written as DNA, the CDR3 is TGCGCCAGCAGTGGGGGGAGACATGAGCAGTTCTTC. It encodes CASSGGRHEQFF.

CDR3 region: CASSYSGSSYEQYF. The CDR3 DNA reads TGTGCCAGCAGTTACTCAGGGAGCTCCTACGAGCAGTACTTC. The chain has TRBV6-5 and TRBJ2-7, with a possible D match to TRBD2 (5 bases). V shed 0 bases and J shed 0 bases, with 6 bases lying between them. The length of the CDR3 is 14 residues. CDR1 MNHEY and CDR2 SVGAGI come from the germline V gene.

The rearrangement links TRBV11-2 to TRBJ2-3; TRBD2 might be the D (7 bases). V dropped 2 bases and J dropped 3 bases, with 12 bases sitting between them. This CDR3 has 15 residues. Germline V gene sequence: CDR1 SGHAT, CDR2 FQNNGV. In nucleotides, the CDR3 is TGTGCCAGCAGCTTACGGGGGGCGCAGACAGATACGCAGTATTTT. Translated: CASSLRGAQTDTQYF.

The chain joins TRBV15 to TRBJ1-2; 7 bases are a match to TRBD1. The germline gives CDR1 LNHNV, CDR2 YYDKDF (reference sequence). The CDR3 is made up of 17 amino acids. With V trimmed by 3 bases and J by 4 bases, 14 bases remained unmatched. The CDR3 here is CATSSPLKPGQPYGYTF. DNA of the CDR3: TGTGCCACCAGCAGCCCACTTAAGCCGGGACAGCCCTATGGCTACACCTTC.

The rearrangement uses TRBV27 and TRBJ1-2; the D gene is possibly TRBD1 (6 bases). The CDR3 has 13 residues. CDR1 MNHEY and CDR2 SMNVEV come from the germline V gene (reference sequence). With 6 bases removed from V and 3 bases from J, the gap between germline ends came to 11 bases. Written as DNA, the CDR3 is TGTGCCAGCAGCTTACAGGGCGACTATGGCTACACCTTC. This sequence encodes CASSLQGDYGYTF.

This rearrangement joins TRBV19 to TRBJ2-1; 11 bases map to TRBD2. CDR3 length equals 15 residues. The germline CDR1 and CDR2 sequences are LNHDA and SQIVND (reference sequence). V gave up 5 bases and J gave up 4 bases; unmatched junction bases: 4. CDR3: CASSGVAGGYNEQFF. In DNA form, the CDR3 reads TGTGCCAGTAGTGGAGTAGCGGGGGGGTACAATGAGCAGTTCTTC.

The chain couples TRBV2 to TRBJ1-1; 7 positions agree with TRBD1. Germline CDR1 reads SNHLY; CDR2 reads FYNNEI. The J segment lost 3 bases and the V segment lost 4 bases, leaving 5 bases of the junction unmatched. The CDR3 length is 14 residues. The chain's CDR3 is CASSVGQRHTEAFF. The CDR3 DNA is TGTGCCAGCAGTGTGGGACAGCGTCACACTGAAGCTTTCTTT.

In its sample, this clone was seen a few times. The chain carries TRBV2 and TRBJ2-7; 11 bases are shared with TRBD2. The CDR3 is made up of 13 amino acids. The germline V gene has CDR1 SNHLY and CDR2 FYNNEI. Trimming cost V 7 bases and J 2 bases; bases outside gene matches: 1. As DNA, the CDR3 is TGTGCCAGCAAACTAGCGGGGGCCTACGAGCAGTACTTC. The encoded protein is CASKLAGAYEQYF.

The rearrangement joins TRBV28 to TRBJ1-5; the match to TRBD1 covers 7 bases. The CDR3 consists of 14 residues. The V and J ends lost 7 bases and 4 bases, in that order; junction bases with no gene match: 7. The germline gives CDR1 MDHEN, CDR2 SYDVKM. In DNA form, the CDR3 reads TGTGCCAGCACACGAACCAGGGGGAATCAGCCCCAGCATTTT. Protein: CASTRTRGNQPQHF.

The V and J genes are TRBV7-2 and TRBJ2-1, with 9 bases matching TRBD2. Germline-derived CDR1 and CDR2 are SGHTA and FQGNSA. Trimming took 5 bases from V and 1 from J; bases not matched to a gene: 6. The CDR3 length is 16 residues. The CDR3, as DNA: TGTGCCAGCAGCCCCCGACTAGCGGATTCCTACAATGAGCAGTTCTTC. This translates into CASSPRLADSYNEQFF.

The genes are TRBV7-8 and TRBJ2-1; 7 positions match TRBD2. The length of the CDR3 is 15 residues. V lost 4 bases to trimming and J lost 5 bases; unmatched junction nucleotides: 8. The germline V gene has CDR1 SGHVS and CDR2 FQNEAQ. For the CDR3, the DNA is TGTGCCAGCAGCTCTTCCGGGACTACGAACAATGAGCAGTTCTTC. This codes for CASSSSGTTNNEQFF.

Comment on this clone: The sample contains more than one DNA sequence encoding this CDR3. V usage is TRBV11-2 and J usage is TRBJ2-5; 7 bases agree with TRBD1. This CDR3 comprises 13 residues. The junction had 3 bases not matched to a gene; V was cut back by 4 bases and J by 4 bases. In germline, CDR1 is SGHAT, CDR2 FQNNGV. DNA of the CDR3: TGTGCCAGCAGCTGGGACAGTCGAGAGACCCAGTACTTC. Protein sequence: CASSWDSRETQYF. Variable domain in full (rest from reference TRBV11-2 and TRBJ2-5): EAGVAQSPRYKIIEKRQSVAFWCNPISGHATLYWYQQILGQGPKLLIQFQNNGVVDDSQLPKDRFSAERLKGVDSTLKIQPAKLEDSAVYLCASSWDSRETQYFGPGTRLLVL.

The V gene is TRBV6-1, the J gene TRBJ1-2; TRBD1 might be the D (6 bases). Trimming shortened V by 5 bases and J by 2 bases, and 15 bases separated the two germline ends. The CDR3 extends over 15 amino acids. The germline CDR1 and CDR2 sequences are MNHNS and SASEGT. CDR3 residues: CASSRAGHLNYGYTF. Here the CDR3 DNA reads TGTGCCAGCAGTCGAGCGGGACACCTAAACTATGGCTACACCTTC.

The chain links TRBV5-1 to TRBJ1-4, with unresolved D. CDR3 length: 15 residues. Per germline, CDR1 SGHRS and CDR2 YFSETQ. Trimming took 0 bases from V and 4 from J, leaving 10 bases between them. The CDR3 here is CASSLGSGGNEKLFF. CDR3 DNA sequence: TGCGCCAGCAGCTTGGGGTCAGGAGGTAATGAAAAACTGTTTTTT.

The chain couples TRBV4-1 to TRBJ1-6; D possibly corresponds to TRBD1 (5 bases). V was trimmed by 3 bases and J by 7 bases, leaving 19 bases between them. This CDR3 is built from 17 residues. Germline CDR1 and CDR2: MGHRA and YSYEKL. Here the CDR3 DNA reads TGCGCCAGCAGCCAGGGACGAGGGGCCCTTATAAATTCACCCCTCCACTTT. Translation: CASSQGRGALINSPLHF.

This chain connects TRBV5-1 to TRBJ2-2; a weak D match, TRBD1 (6 bases). The V end was cut by 4 bases, the J end by 0 bases, with 10 bases between. The CDR3 length is 15 residues. Germline V gives CDR1 SGHRS, CDR2 YFSETQ. CDR3 protein: CASSEQGSNTGELFF. The CDR3 DNA sequence: TGCGCCAGCAGCGAACAGGGATCGAACACCGGGGAGCTGTTTTTT. Filled out from reference TRBV5-1 and TRBJ2-2, the complete variable domain reads KAGVTQTPRYLIKTRGQQVTLSCSPISGHRSVSWYQQTPGQGLQFLFEYFSETQRNKGNFPGRFSGRQFSNSRSEMNVSTLELGDSALYLCASSEQGSNTGELFFGEGSRLTVL.

The chain employs TRBV7-9 and TRBJ2-7; 10 nucleotides match TRBD2. CDR1 SEHNR and CDR2 FQNEAQ come from the germline V gene (reference sequence). This CDR3 region has 15 residues. V was clipped by 5 bases and J by 4 bases; unmatched bases: 8. CDR3 sequence (DNA): TGTGCCAGCAGCCCTTCTAGCGGGAGATGGTACGAGCAGTACTTC. It yields the protein CASSPSSGRWYEQYF.